The 18 T cell receptor beta chains below come from one sample, sequenced in a study of beta chain features in type 1 diabetes. Study-level points and caveats: In every one of the four CD4+ subsets, TCRB CDR3s were moderately but significantly shorter in Type 1 diabetes patients.

For these receptors, no antigen is known. What was sequenced were expressed TCRB transcripts, since all of the isolated RNA had been reverse transcribed. This table comes from immunoSEQ multiplex PCR, and its TCRdb copy is limited to in-frame clones, with some not included. The data show roughly 180,000 clones, about 7.8% seen once. Sequenced: central memory CD4+ T cells from blood. These receptors were obtained from a woman aged 40 to 49 with type 1 diabetes.

This clone appeared a few times. The chain couples TRBV28 to TRBJ2-6; tentative D call: TRBD1 (5 bases). Between the trimmed V and J ends, which lost 7 bases and 4 bases, there was a span of 14 bases. The CDR3 runs 15 residues. Germline V gene sequence: CDR1 MDHEN, CDR2 SYDVKM. The CDR3, as DNA: TGTGCCAGCACCCCAGGGCTGTTCGGGGCCAACGTCCTGACTTTC. Protein sequence: CASTPGLFGANVLTF.

This chain joins TRBV7-2 and TRBJ1-4; D perhaps matches TRBD1 (5 bases). Germline loops: CDR1 SGHTA, CDR2 FQGNSA. The CDR3 runs 15 residues. The V gene lost 5 bases and the J gene lost 6 bases, with 16 bases spanning the gap. In DNA, the CDR3 is TGTGCCAGCAGCCTCAGGGCCCTGCGGCATGAAAAACTGTTTTTT. This gives the protein CASSLRALRHEKLFF. The full variable domain, completed using reference TRBV7-2 and TRBJ1-4, is GAGVSQSPSNKVTEKGKDVELRCDPISGHTALYWYRQSLGQGLEFLIYFQGNSAPDKSGLPSDRFSAERTGGSVSTLTIQRTQQEDSAVYLCASSLRALRHEKLFFGSGTQLSVL.

The V gene is TRBV18, the J gene TRBJ2-1; the match to TRBD2 covers 8 bases. The germline V gene encodes CDR1 KGHSH and CDR2 LQKENI. This CDR3 region has 16 residues. J lost 7 bases, V lost 3 bases, and 11 bases had no gene match. CDR3 sequence (DNA): TGTGCCAGCTCACCGAGTGTCAGCGGGAGTAAGAATGAGCAGTTCTTC. This sequence encodes CASSPSVSGSKNEQFF.

V usage is TRBV9 and J usage is TRBJ2-3; 9 nucleotides line up with TRBD2. V gave up 2 bases and J gave up 2 bases; unmatched junction bases: 3. The CDR3 is 15 amino acids. The germline V gene has CDR1 SGDLS and CDR2 YYNGEE. The CDR3 DNA follows: TGTGCCAGCAGCGTGACTAGCGGTGACACAGATACGCAGTATTTT. This codes for CASSVTSGDTDTQYF. Filled out from reference TRBV9 and TRBJ2-3, the complete variable domain reads DSGVTQTPKHLITATGQRVTLRCSPRSGDLSVYWYQQSLDQGLQFLIQYYNGEERAKGNILERFSAQQFPDLHSELNLSSLELGDSALYFCASSVTSGDTDTQYFGPGTRLTVL.

J is TRBJ1-4 and V is TRBV5-1; 9 bases fit TRBD1. The germline CDR1 and CDR2 sequences are SGHRS and YFSETQ. CDR3 size: 14 residues. Trimming removed 4 bases from V and 4 bases from J; junction bases left unmatched: 2. CDR3 sequence (DNA): TGCGCCAGCAGCGGGGGACAGGGTAATGAAAAACTGTTTTTT. This gives the protein CASSGGQGNEKLFF.

This sequence joins TRBV28 and TRBJ2-7; D possibly corresponds to TRBD1 (7 bases). CDR3 length equals 16 residues. V was shortened by 3 bases and J by 3 bases, with 18 bases between the two germline ends. Germline values: CDR1 MDHEN, CDR2 SYDVKM. In nucleotides, the CDR3 is TGTGCCAGCAGTTTTCTATCCTGGGGGGACAGCTACGAGCAGTACTTC. Its protein is CASSFLSWGDSYEQYF.

This clone came up a few times. The chain couples TRBV6-6 to TRBJ1-3; D perhaps matches TRBD1 (5 bases). The CDR3 extends over 15 amino acids. In germline, CDR1 is MNHNY, CDR2 SVGAGI (reference sequence). With 2 bases removed from V and 0 bases from J, the gap between germline ends came to 8 bases. This chain's CDR3 is CASSYAQVSGNTIYF. The CDR3 nucleotides read TGTGCCAGCAGTTACGCACAGGTCTCTGGAAACACCATATATTTT.

The chain employs TRBV25-1 and TRBJ1-1, with D possibly TRBD1 on 5 matching bases. From germline, CDR1 is MGHDK and CDR2 SYGVNS. The CDR3 loop spans 15 amino acids. Trimming left V 4 bases short and J 0 bases short, with 12 bases between. DNA for the CDR3: TGTGCCAGCAGTGCCCGACAGTGGGTGAACACTGAAGCTTTCTTT. Translation: CASSARQWVNTEAFF.

A few counts support this clone. V gene TRBV30 combines with J gene TRBJ2-2; TRBD1 agrees at 8 bases. Germline lookup yields CDR1 GTSNPN and CDR2 SVGIG (reference sequence). J was trimmed by 7 bases and V by 2 bases; bases with no gene match: 9. The CDR3 has 15 residues. The CDR3, as DNA: TGTGCCTGGAGTCCAATCCTCACAGGGGGCGGGGAGCTGTTTTTT. As protein: CAWSPILTGGGELFF.

This clone was seen a handful of times. The genes are TRBV7-9 and TRBJ1-5, with TRBD1 as a possible D gene (5 bases). V lost 4 bases, J lost 11 bases, and 27 bases lay in between. This CDR3 is built from 17 residues. Germline CDR1 SEHNR, CDR2 FQNEAQ (reference sequence). This chain's CDR3 is CASSSWSGGIGPGAQHF. CDR3 sequence (DNA): TGTGCCAGCAGCTCCTGGTCGGGGGGTATTGGGCCCGGAGCCCAGCATTTT.

This clone has a handful of counts. The chain has TRBV18 and TRBJ2-1; 8 nucleotides agree with TRBD1. The V segment lost 3 bases and the J segment 6 bases; nucleotides outside the gene matches: 4. This CDR3 region has 14 residues. Germline V gene data show CDR1 as KGHSH and CDR2 as LQKENI. The CDR3 protein is CASSPGQAVNEQFF. The CDR3 DNA reads as TGTGCCAGCTCACCGGGACAGGCCGTCAATGAGCAGTTCTTC.

In regard to this clone: This specimen includes other DNA sequences encoding the same CDR3. The rearrangement links TRBV5-6 to TRBJ2-3; D gene ambiguous. Germline CDR1 is SGHDT and CDR2 is YYEEEE. There are 14 residues in the CDR3. V was pared by 2 bases and J by 2 bases, with 9 bases between. The DNA of the CDR3 is TGTGCCAGCAGCTTAGGTCAGGACACAGATACGCAGTATTTT. Protein: CASSLGQDTDTQYF.

The gene calls are TRBV19 and TRBJ2-3; D is unclear. Germline V lookup: CDR1 LNHDA, CDR2 SQIVND (reference sequence). This CDR3 has 13 residues. Trimming took 6 bases from V and 1 from J, leaving 8 bases between them. The CDR3 loop is CASRTPRTDTQYF. The CDR3 region has the DNA TGTGCCAGTAGGACACCCCGCACAGATACGCAGTATTTT.

The chain is built from TRBV5-4 and TRBJ1-1; a weak D match, TRBD1 (5 bases). Germline CDR1 is SGHNT and CDR2 is YYREEE (reference sequence). The CDR3 length is 16 residues. Trimming pared 0 bases from V and 0 bases from J, leaving 12 bases between. CDR3: CASSLGPGGLNTEAFF. The CDR3 bases are TGTGCCAGCAGCTTGGGGCCGGGGGGATTGAACACTGAAGCTTTCTTT.

The chain has TRBV5-1 and TRBJ1-1; D is ambiguous. The length of the CDR3 is 17 residues. CDR1 and CDR2 (germline): SGHRS, YFSETQ. Trimming took 3 bases from V and 4 from J, leaving 22 bases between them. The DNA for the CDR3 is TGCGCCAGCAGCTGGGCGTCGGGAAACCAAGGAGGCACTGAAGCTTTCTTT. It yields the protein CASSWASGNQGGTEAFF.

This clone was seen a few times. The chain links TRBV11-2 to TRBJ2-3; TRBD2 matches 8 bases. The CDR3 runs to 14 residues. The germline V gene encodes CDR1 SGHAT and CDR2 FQNNGV. The ends lost 6 bases at V and 1 base at J; junction bases unmatched: 3. The CDR3 loop reads CASRPGLGTDTQYF. As DNA, the CDR3 is TGTGCCAGCAGGCCGGGACTAGGCACAGATACGCAGTATTTT.

This clone came up a few times. V usage is TRBV9 and J usage is TRBJ1-5; D unresolved. This CDR3 comprises 14 residues. The V and J ends lost 0 bases and 7 bases respectively, with 11 bases between them. Germline V gene lookup returns CDR1 SGDLS and CDR2 YYNGEE. CDR3 in amino acids: CASSVGPTGQPQHF. The CDR3 nucleotides are TGTGCCAGCAGCGTAGGGCCGACGGGGCAGCCCCAGCATTTT.

This clone was detected only a few times. The CDR3 region is CASSEAWYTF. The CDR3 DNA reads TGTGCCAGCAGTGAGGCTTGGTACACCTTC. The chain carries TRBV2 and TRBJ1-2; no clear D gene. In germline, CDR1 is SNHLY, CDR2 FYNNEI. Trimming took off 3 bases at V and 11 bases at J, with 7 bases between the two ends. The CDR3 spans 10 residues.